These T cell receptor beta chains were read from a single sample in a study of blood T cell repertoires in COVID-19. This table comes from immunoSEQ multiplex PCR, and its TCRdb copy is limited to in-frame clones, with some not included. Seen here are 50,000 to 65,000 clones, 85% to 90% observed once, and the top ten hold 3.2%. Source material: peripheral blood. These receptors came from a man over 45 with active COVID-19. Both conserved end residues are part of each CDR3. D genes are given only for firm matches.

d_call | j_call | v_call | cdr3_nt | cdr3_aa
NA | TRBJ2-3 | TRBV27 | TGTGCCAGCAGTTCAACACCGCGGGGTACGCAGTATTTT | CASSSTPRGTQYF
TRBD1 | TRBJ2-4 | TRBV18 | TGTGCCAGCTCACCACCGTCGGCAGGGGGCGGCGTGAGAAACATTCAGTACTTC | CASSPPSAGGGVRNIQYF
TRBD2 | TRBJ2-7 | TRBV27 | TGTGCCAGCAGGCCACTAGCGGGGGGTTCCTACGAGCAGTACTTC | CASRPLAGGSYEQYF
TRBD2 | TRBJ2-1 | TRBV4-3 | TGCGCCAGCAGCCAAGATGATCTATCGGGGGGAGGGCAGTTCTTC | CASSQDDLSGGGQFF
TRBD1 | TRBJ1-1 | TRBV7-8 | TGTGCCAGCAGCTCAGGGACAGGGGAGTTCACTGAAGCTTTCTTT | CASSSGTGEFTEAFF
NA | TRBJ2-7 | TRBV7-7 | TGTGCCAGCAGCTTAGGGGCCCAGGAGGGGGAGCAGTACTTC | CASSLGAQEGEQYF
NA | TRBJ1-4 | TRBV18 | TGTGCCAGCTCCTCAGCAGGGCCAACTAATGAAAAACTGTTTTTT | CASSSAGPTNEKLFF
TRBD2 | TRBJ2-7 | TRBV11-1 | TGTGCCAGCAGCTTAGCCCCCGGGGGGGGGTCCTACGAGCAGTACTTC | CASSLAPGGGSYEQYF
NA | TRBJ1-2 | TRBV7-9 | TGTGCCAGCAGCTTAGCGCAGGGTATGGACTATGGCTACACCTTC | CASSLAQGMDYGYTF
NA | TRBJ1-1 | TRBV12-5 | TGTGCTAGTGTTTCGGAGTCCATGAACACTGAAGCTTTCTTT | CASVSESMNTEAFF
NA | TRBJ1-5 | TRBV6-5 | TGTGCCAGCAGTTACTCCCGGGATAGCAATCAGCCCCAGCATTTT | CASSYSRDSNQPQHF
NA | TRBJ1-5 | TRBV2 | TGTGCCAGCCAGGATTCACATAGCAATCAGCCCCAGCATTTT | CASQDSHSNQPQHF
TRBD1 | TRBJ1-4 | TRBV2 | TGTGCCAGCAGTGTAGAGCGGACAGGGAGGGGTGAAAAACTGTTTTTT | CASSVERTGRGEKLFF
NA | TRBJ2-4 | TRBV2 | TGTGCCAGCAGGGCCCGACAGGAACGAGCCAAAAACATTCAGTACTTC | CASRARQERAKNIQYF